Each of the 26 T cell receptor beta chains below was sequenced from the same sample in a study of chronic HIV infection and antiretroviral therapy. TCRdb used MiXCR to reprocess the 5' RACE reads, holding one entry per CDR3 protein. This table has over 40,000 distinct CDR3 sequences, about 20% appearing once. What was sequenced was peripheral blood. All receptors come from an adult who had HIV and had not received antiretroviral therapy, or was an uninfected healthy control (not recorded which).

This sequence joins TRBV11-2 and TRBJ2-7; a possible D gene is TRBD2 (5 bases). The V and J ends lost 5 bases and 6 bases respectively, with 14 bases between them. CDR3 size: 13 residues. CDR1 is SGHAT and CDR2 is FQNNGV in the germline V gene. CDR3 nucleotide sequence: TGTGCCAGCAGCCTCTCTAGTGGGAGCGAGCAGTACTTC. Translating it yields CASSLSSGSEQYF.

The V gene is TRBV2, the J gene TRBJ1-5; 8 positions match TRBD1. Unmatched junction bases numbered 0, after V lost 6 bases and J lost 2 bases. This CDR3 is 13 amino acids long. Germline-derived CDR1 and CDR2 are SNHLY and FYNNEI. The CDR3: CASRDRGNQPQHF. The CDR3, as DNA: TGTGCCAGCAGGGACAGGGGCAATCAGCCCCAGCATTTT.

This clonotype was seen a few times. The J gene is TRBJ2-1, the V gene TRBV28, with D tentatively TRBD2 (6 bases). Per germline, CDR1 MDHEN and CDR2 SYDVKM. The CDR3 runs to 16 residues. V was pared by 3 bases and J by 2 bases, with 14 bases between. The DNA for the CDR3 is TGTGCCAGCAGTTTCAATAGGTGGGGGGCCTACAATGAGCAGTTCTTC. It translates to CASSFNRWGAYNEQFF. Together with reference TRBV28 and TRBJ2-1, the CDR3 gives the full variable domain: DVKVTQSSRYLVKRTGEKVFLECVQDMDHENMFWYRQDPGLGLRLIYFSYDVKMKEKGDIPEGYSVSREKKERFSLILESASTNQTSMYLCASSFNRWGAYNEQFFGPGTRLTVL.

The genes are TRBV3-1 and TRBJ2-1; D not certain. Trimming cost V 0 bases and J 5 bases, with 11 bases left between them. The CDR3 extends over 15 amino acids. Germline V gene lookup returns CDR1 LGHDT and CDR2 YNNKEL (reference sequence). CDR3: CASSQDSTADNEQFF. The CDR3 DNA is TGTGCCAGCAGCCAAGATTCAACTGCAGACAATGAGCAGTTCTTC.

This clonotype was seen only a few times. CDR3 in amino acids: CASSLVQGRNEQFF. In nucleotides, the CDR3 is TGTGCCAGCAGTCTAGTACAGGGGAGGAATGAGCAGTTCTTC. V gene TRBV28 combines with J gene TRBJ2-1; the D gene is possibly TRBD1 (7 bases). The germline V and J ends were trimmed by 5 bases and 7 bases, with 15 bases remaining between them. The germline CDR1 and CDR2 sequences are MDHEN and SYDVKM. The CDR3 totals 14 residues.

The chain employs TRBV7-2 and TRBJ2-1, with 8 positions matching TRBD2. This CDR3 comprises 17 residues. J was trimmed by 8 bases and V by 1 base; bases with no gene match: 13. Germline CDR1 and CDR2: SGHTA and FQGNSA. CDR3 coding DNA: TGTGCCAGCAGCTTAGTGAGAGACAGCTCGGGAGGGGATGAGCAGTTCTTC. Its translation is CASSLVRDSSGGDEQFF.

This clonotype has a handful of counts. V gene TRBV2 combines with J gene TRBJ1-6, with no clear D. CDR3 length: 14 residues. Germline V gene sequence: CDR1 SNHLY, CDR2 FYNNEI. V was pared by 8 bases and J by 7 bases, with 15 bases between. CDR3 sequence (DNA): TGTGCCAGCTTTCTAGGAAGCGGGAATTCACCCCTCCACTTT. Translation: CASFLGSGNSPLHF.

This clonotype has more than one count but fewer than ten. This sequence joins TRBV28 and TRBJ1-1; D remains ambiguous. The V and J ends lost 1 base and 4 bases respectively, with 10 bases between them. Germline assignment: CDR1 MDHEN and CDR2 SYDVKM. This CDR3 is 14 amino acids long. CDR3 bases: TGTGCCAGCAGTTTATCCCTAGCGGGCACTGAAGCTTTCTTT. Protein product: CASSLSLAGTEAFF.

The chain combines TRBV12-3 or TRBV12-4 with TRBJ2-2, with D perhaps TRBD1 or TRBD2 (5 bases each). The CDR3 length is 15 residues. V lost 5 bases and J 6 bases, leaving 16 bases between the germline ends. Here the CDR3 reads CASSDTGPSSGELFF. DNA for the CDR3: TGTGCCAGCAGTGACACGGGACCCTCCTCCGGGGAGCTGTTTTTT.

The V call is TRBV29-1, the J call TRBJ2-1; 7 nucleotides match TRBD2. Per the germline V gene, CDR1 is SQVTM and CDR2 is ANQGSEA. CDR3 size: 14 residues. V gave up 3 bases and J gave up 3 bases; unmatched junction bases: 5. CDR3 protein: CSVESAGVYNEQFF. Here the CDR3 DNA reads TGCAGCGTTGAGTCTGCGGGAGTCTACAATGAGCAGTTCTTC.

This clonotype was recorded many times. The chain links TRBV7-9 to TRBJ2-5; 7 nucleotides line up with TRBD1. The CDR3 has 14 amino acids. The ends lost 5 bases at V and 1 base at J; junction bases unmatched: 4. Per the germline V gene, CDR1 is SEHNR and CDR2 is FQNEAQ (reference sequence). For the CDR3, the DNA is TGTGCCAGCAGCCAAGGGACAGTCCAAGAGACCCAGTACTTC. Translation: CASSQGTVQETQYF.

This clonotype has just a few counts. The chain is built from TRBV29-1 and TRBJ2-1, with D possibly matching TRBD2 (6 bases). Per the germline V gene, CDR1 is SQVTM and CDR2 is ANQGSEA. The V end was cut by 6 bases, the J end by 6 bases, with 12 bases between. The CDR3 consists of 12 residues. CDR3 sequence reads: CSVQEGANEQFF. The CDR3 coding sequence is TGCAGCGTCCAGGAGGGAGCCAATGAGCAGTTCTTC.

In its sample, this clonotype was seen many times. The chain joins TRBV5-1 to TRBJ1-6; D is undetermined. Germline values: CDR1 SGHRS, CDR2 YFSETQ. The CDR3 totals 13 residues. V gave up 4 bases and J gave up 6 bases, with 8 bases separating them. The chain's CDR3 is CASSTGFNSPLHF. In DNA, the CDR3 is TGCGCCAGCAGCACGGGATTTAATTCACCCCTCCACTTT.

V usage is TRBV28 and J usage is TRBJ2-1, with TRBD2 identical over 10 bases. V was pared by 1 base and J by 6 bases, with 12 bases of the junction left unmatched. The CDR3 covers 18 residues. The germline V gene encodes CDR1 MDHEN and CDR2 SYDVKM. CDR3 sequence: CASSLYPGSSGRGNEQFF. CDR3 nucleotides: TGTGCCAGCAGTTTATACCCGGGTTCTAGCGGGAGAGGCAATGAGCAGTTCTTC.

V and J are TRBV29-1 and TRBJ2-1, with TRBD2 as a possible D gene (5 bases). Trimming took 4 bases from V and 4 from J, leaving 14 bases between them. Germline CDR1 SQVTM, CDR2 ANQGSEA. The CDR3 runs 14 residues. The CDR3 sequence: CSVVLRLTYNEQFF. Written as DNA, the CDR3 is TGCAGCGTTGTATTGAGACTAACTTACAATGAGCAGTTCTTC.

The J gene is TRBJ2-3, the V gene TRBV28; the D gene is possibly TRBD2 (5 bases). This CDR3 is 15 amino acids long. Trimming removed 5 bases from V and 1 base from J, with 13 bases in between. Germline V lookup: CDR1 MDHEN, CDR2 SYDVKM. In nucleotides, the CDR3 is TGTGCCAGCAGTCCCCCAAGCGGACGCACAGATACGCAGTATTTT. It translates to CASSPPSGRTDTQYF.

V usage is TRBV18 and J usage is TRBJ2-7; TRBD1 is a possible D gene (6 bases). The length of the CDR3 is 15 residues. Looked up from germline, CDR1 is KGHSH and CDR2 is LQKENI. The V gene lost 6 bases and the J gene lost 0 bases, with 15 bases spanning the gap. The CDR3: CASSPGQISSYEQYF. CDR3 coding DNA: TGTGCCAGCTCGCCCGGACAGATAAGCTCCTACGAGCAGTACTTC.

The V gene is TRBV6-5, the J gene TRBJ1-4; D may be TRBD1 (6 bases). The germline V and J ends were trimmed by 5 bases and 3 bases, with 10 bases remaining between them. This CDR3 is built from 14 residues. The V gene's germline CDR1 is MNHEY and CDR2 SVGAGI. The CDR3 reads CASSGTSPNEKLFF. The CDR3 nucleotides read TGTGCCAGCAGTGGGACAAGTCCTAATGAAAAACTGTTTTTT.

The sample holds a few counts of this clonotype. The V and J genes are TRBV29-1 and TRBJ2-5, with D tentatively TRBD1 (6 bases). There are 13 residues in the CDR3. Germline values: CDR1 SQVTM, CDR2 ANQGSEA. The V gene lost 4 bases and the J gene lost 7 bases, with 16 bases spanning the gap. The CDR3 region has the DNA TGCAGCGTTGTCCAGGGGTCATACGCGACCCAGTACTTC. Its translation is CSVVQGSYATQYF.

This clonotype was counted a few times. J is TRBJ2-1 and V is TRBV27; 14 nucleotides line up with TRBD2. The V and J ends lost 4 bases and 4 bases, in that order; junction bases with no gene match: 9. Germline V gene sequence: CDR1 MNHEY, CDR2 SMNVEV (reference sequence). The CDR3 spans 18 residues. The CDR3 DNA is TGTGCCAGCAGTTCGAACCCGGGACTAGCGGGAGAATACAATGAGCAGTTCTTC. This codes for CASSSNPGLAGEYNEQFF.

Of note for this clonotype: The CDR3 ends on some other residue instead of the conserved phenylalanine or tryptophan, so this is likely a read error. V is TRBV7-3 and J is TRBJ2-3; no clear D. Trimming removed 5 bases at V and 5 bases at J, with 11 bases between. Germline V gene sequence: CDR1 SGHTA, CDR2 FQGTGA. The length of the CDR3 is 13 residues. The CDR3 loop reads CASSLKGIDTQYL. CDR3 bases: TGTGCCAGCAGCCTAAAGGGTATAGATACGCAGTATCTT.

There are a few counts of this clonotype. The chain couples TRBV10-3 to TRBJ2-7; D remains ambiguous. Germline V CDR1 and CDR2: ENHRY, SYGVKD. The length of the CDR3 is 15 residues. The ends were cut back, 0 bases at V and 2 bases at J, with 11 bases in the middle. CDR3 coding DNA: TGTGCCATCAGTGAGTCGCTTGGAGTACCCTACGAGCAGTACTTC. Its translation: CAISESLGVPYEQYF.

This clonotype was seen more than once but under ten times. The chain links TRBV7-3 to TRBJ1-1, with D maybe TRBD1 (6 bases). The germline V gene has CDR1 SGHTA and CDR2 FQGTGA. CDR3 size: 16 residues. V dropped 4 bases and J dropped 5 bases, with 20 bases sitting between them. The CDR3 reads CASSSKGGLSRTEAFF. DNA for the CDR3: TGTGCCAGCAGCTCCAAAGGGGGGCTAAGTCGGACTGAAGCTTTCTTT.

The chain employs TRBV28 and TRBJ2-7; D is possibly TRBD2 (6 bases). The CDR3 spans 15 residues. CDR1 is MDHEN and CDR2 is SYDVKM in the germline V gene. Between the trimmed V and J ends, which lost 3 bases and 1 base, there was a span of 13 bases. In DNA form, the CDR3 reads TGTGCCAGCAGTTTTGGTGGGACTGGGTCCTACGAGCAGTACTTC. Protein product: CASSFGGTGSYEQYF.

V usage is TRBV28 and J usage is TRBJ2-5, with D tentatively TRBD1 (5 bases). This CDR3 has 14 amino acids. V lost 6 bases to trimming and J lost 1 base, with 12 bases between them. Germline CDR1 MDHEN, CDR2 SYDVKM. As DNA, the CDR3 is TGTGCCAGCAGGTTCGACAGCTCCCAAGAGACCCAGTACTTC. This gives the protein CASRFDSSQETQYF.

This clonotype was seen at least ten times. The rearrangement links TRBV29-1 to TRBJ2-7; 7 bases agree with TRBD1. With V trimmed by 3 bases and J by 1 base, 3 bases remained unmatched. This CDR3 contains 13 residues. Germline assignment: CDR1 SQVTM and CDR2 ANQGSEA. The CDR3 sequence is CSVEGTDSYEQYF. The CDR3 DNA reads TGCAGCGTTGAGGGGACAGATTCCTACGAGCAGTACTTC.